The clone carrying this TCR beta chain was seen a handful of times. No antigen is known for it. In the PCR, 60 Vbeta and 13 Jbeta primers were used. Here immunoSEQ multiplex PCR was the method, and the copy in TCRdb shows in-frame clones only, minus some. The sample has 73,000 or so clones; over 60% are singletons. The data are from a study of cytomegalovirus exposure and HLA in healthy donors. The CDR3 length is 13 residues. Germline loops: CDR1 SGHRS, CDR2 YFSETQ. V was cut by 1 base and J by 6 bases, with 10 bases left in between. Study-level points and caveats: In an earlier analysis, productive rearrangement rates for most beta V segments clustered near 87% or 30%. Among TCR sequences, most were rare, though some public TCRs appeared in many donors. It emerged from a later analysis that several of the most significant clusters appeared to be linked to common viral pathogens.

The sequenced material came from PBMCs. The rearrangement joins TRBV5-1 to TRBJ1-1; TRBD1 is a possible D gene (6 bases). The source is a woman aged 35 to 49 in good health and CMV-seropositive. CDR3 nucleotides: TGCGCCAGCAGCTTGACAGGGAGGGCTGAAGCTTTCTTT. Translating it yields CASSLTGRAEAFF.